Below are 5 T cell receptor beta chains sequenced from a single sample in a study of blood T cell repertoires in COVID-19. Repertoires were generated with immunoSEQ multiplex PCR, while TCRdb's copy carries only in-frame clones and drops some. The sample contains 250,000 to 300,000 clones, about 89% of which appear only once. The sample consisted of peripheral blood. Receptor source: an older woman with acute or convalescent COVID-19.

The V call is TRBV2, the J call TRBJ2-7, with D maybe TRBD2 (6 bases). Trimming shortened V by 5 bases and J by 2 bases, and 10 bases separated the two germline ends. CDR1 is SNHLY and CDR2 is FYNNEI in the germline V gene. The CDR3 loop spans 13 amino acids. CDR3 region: CASSPGLTYEQYF. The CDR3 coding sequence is TGTGCCAGCAGTCCGGGACTGACCTACGAGCAGTACTTC.

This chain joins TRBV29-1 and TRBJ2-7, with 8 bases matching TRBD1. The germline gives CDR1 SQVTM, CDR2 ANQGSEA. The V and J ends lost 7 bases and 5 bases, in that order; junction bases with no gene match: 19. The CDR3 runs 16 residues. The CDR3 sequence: CSARSRSSQGVNEQYF. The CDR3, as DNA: TGCAGCGCCAGAAGTCGGTCGTCACAGGGGGTTAACGAGCAGTACTTC.

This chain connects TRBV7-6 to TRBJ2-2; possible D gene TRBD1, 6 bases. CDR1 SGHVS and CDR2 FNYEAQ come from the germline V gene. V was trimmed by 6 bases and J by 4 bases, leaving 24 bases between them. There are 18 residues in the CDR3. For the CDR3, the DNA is TGTGCCAGCAGGCTAGGGCGAACAGGGAAGAGGATCACCGGGGAGCTGTTTTTT. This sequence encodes CASRLGRTGKRITGELFF.

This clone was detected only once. The DNA of the CDR3 is TGTGCCAGCTCACCAGGGGACACGAACACTGAAGCTTTCTTT. Amino acid sequence: CASSPGDTNTEAFF. The V and J genes are TRBV18 and TRBJ1-1; D is perhaps TRBD1 (6 bases). The V gene's germline CDR1 is KGHSH and CDR2 LQKENI. V gave up 2 bases and J gave up 1 base, with 8 bases separating them. The CDR3 sequence is 14 residues long.

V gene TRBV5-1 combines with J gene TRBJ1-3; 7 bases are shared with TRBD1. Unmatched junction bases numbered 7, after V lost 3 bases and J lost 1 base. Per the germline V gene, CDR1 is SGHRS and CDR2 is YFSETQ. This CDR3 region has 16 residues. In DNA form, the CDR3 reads TGCGCCAGCAGCTCATCCGAACAGGGGTCTGGAAACACCATATATTTT. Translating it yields CASSSSEQGSGNTIYF.